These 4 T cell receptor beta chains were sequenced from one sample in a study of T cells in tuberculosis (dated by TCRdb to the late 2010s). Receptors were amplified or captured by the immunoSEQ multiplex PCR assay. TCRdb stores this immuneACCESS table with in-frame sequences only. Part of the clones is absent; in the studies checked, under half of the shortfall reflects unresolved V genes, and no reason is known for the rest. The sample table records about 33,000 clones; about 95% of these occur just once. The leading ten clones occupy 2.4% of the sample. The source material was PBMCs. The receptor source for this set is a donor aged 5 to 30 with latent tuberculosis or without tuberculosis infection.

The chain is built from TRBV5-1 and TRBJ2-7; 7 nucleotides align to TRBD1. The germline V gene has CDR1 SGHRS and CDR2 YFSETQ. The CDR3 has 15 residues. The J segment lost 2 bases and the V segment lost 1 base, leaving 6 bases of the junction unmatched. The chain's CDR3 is CASSLIPGQTYEQYF. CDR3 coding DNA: TGCGCCAGCAGCTTGATTCCGGGACAGACCTACGAGCAGTACTTC.

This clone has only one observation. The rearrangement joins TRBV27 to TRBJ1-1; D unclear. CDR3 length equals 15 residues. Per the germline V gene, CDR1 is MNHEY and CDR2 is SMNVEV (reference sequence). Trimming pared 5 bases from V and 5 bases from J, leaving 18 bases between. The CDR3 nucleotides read TGTGCCAGCAGTCCCTACCGAGGGTTGGGTACTGAAGCTTTCTTT. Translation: CASSPYRGLGTEAFF.

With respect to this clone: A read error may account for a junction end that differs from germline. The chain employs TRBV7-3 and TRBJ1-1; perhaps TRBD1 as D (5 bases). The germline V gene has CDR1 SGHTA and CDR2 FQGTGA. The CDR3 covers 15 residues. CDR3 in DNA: TGTGCCAGCAGTTTAACAACAGGCGCGAACACTGAAGCTTTCTTT. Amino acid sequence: CASSLTTGANTEAFF.

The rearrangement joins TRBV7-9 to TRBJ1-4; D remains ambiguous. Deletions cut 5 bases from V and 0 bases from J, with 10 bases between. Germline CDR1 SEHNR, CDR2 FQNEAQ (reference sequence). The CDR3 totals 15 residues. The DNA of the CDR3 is TGTGCCAGCAGCCGCCGAGTTACAACTAATGAAAAACTGTTTTTT. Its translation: CASSRRVTTNEKLFF.